The 26 T cell receptor beta chains presented below share a single source sample, sequenced in a study of blood T cell repertoires in COVID-19. Data came from immunoSEQ multiplex PCR; TCRdb stores just in-frame clones and leaves some out. Seen here are a few hundred thousand clones, about 87% observed once, and the top ten hold 4%. Sequenced material: peripheral blood. These receptors were collected from a man between 60 and 75 years old who had recovered from COVID-19.

This clone was recorded a few times. The rearrangement uses TRBV2 and TRBJ1-5; 8 positions agree with TRBD1. Germline assignment: CDR1 SNHLY and CDR2 FYNNEI. Trimming cost V 4 bases and J 3 bases; bases outside gene matches: 5. The CDR3 consists of 15 residues. The CDR3 reads CASSVGTGLNQPQHF. The DNA for the CDR3 is TGTGCCAGCAGTGTCGGGACAGGACTCAATCAGCCCCAGCATTTT.

The count of this clone is one. The J gene is TRBJ1-3, the V gene TRBV14; no firm D call. V gave up 1 base and J gave up 1 base, with 17 bases separating them. Germline lookup yields CDR1 SGHDN and CDR2 FVKESK. The CDR3 runs 18 residues. CDR3 sequence: CASSQGPRTPLSGNTIYF. Here the CDR3 DNA reads TGTGCCAGCAGCCAAGGCCCCCGGACTCCTTTGTCTGGAAACACCATATATTTT.

The CDR3 reads CASSSYRGRNEQFF. In DNA, the CDR3 is TGTGCCAGCAGCTCCTACAGGGGGAGGAATGAGCAGTTCTTC. The chain recombines TRBV7-9 with TRBJ2-1, with 8 bases that match TRBD1. The CDR3 consists of 14 residues. Looked up from germline, CDR1 is SEHNR and CDR2 is FQNEAQ (reference sequence). J was trimmed by 7 bases and V by 4 bases; bases with no gene match: 6.

The V and J genes are TRBV15 and TRBJ2-1; the D is unclear. The CDR3 contains 13 residues. In germline, CDR1 is LNHNV, CDR2 YYDKDF (reference sequence). The germline V and J ends were trimmed by 0 bases and 9 bases, with 9 bases remaining between them. The CDR3 protein is CATSRDRGGEQFF. The CDR3 DNA reads TGTGCCACCAGCAGAGATCGCGGCGGTGAGCAGTTCTTC.

This clone was seen once. Other DNA sequences within the sample encode an identical CDR3. The genes are TRBV7-3 and TRBJ1-1, with D perhaps TRBD1 (6 bases). V lost 5 bases and J lost 0, with 10 bases in between. The V gene's germline CDR1 is SGHTA and CDR2 FQGTGA. The CDR3 runs to 14 residues. The CDR3 DNA reads TGTGCCAGCAGCCTAGGACAGATGAACACTGAAGCTTTCTTT. Protein sequence: CASSLGQMNTEAFF.

The chain joins TRBV18 to TRBJ1-1; D possibly corresponds to TRBD1 (6 bases). Germline V gives CDR1 KGHSH, CDR2 LQKENI. The ends were cut back, 3 bases at V and 5 bases at J, with 16 bases in the middle. The CDR3 contains 15 residues. CDR3 in amino acids: CASSPPSGARTEAFF. CDR3 sequence (DNA): TGTGCCAGCTCACCCCCCTCAGGGGCAAGGACTGAAGCTTTCTTT.

The CDR3: CASGSGEKLFF. CDR3 DNA: TGTGCCAGCGGCTCCGGTGAAAAACTGTTTTTT. The chain recombines TRBV11-2 with TRBJ1-4; D remains ambiguous. Germline V gene data show CDR1 as SGHAT and CDR2 as FQNNGV. Trimming took off 8 bases at V and 7 bases at J, with 8 bases between the two ends. The CDR3 length is 11 residues.

V usage is TRBV4-2 and J usage is TRBJ2-7; 10 positions agree with TRBD1. Unmatched junction bases numbered 16, after V lost 1 base and J lost 4 bases. This CDR3 contains 19 residues. Germline values: CDR1 LGHNA, CDR2 YNFKEQ. The CDR3 region is CASSQASGNHRDRGYEQYF. CDR3 nucleotides: TGTGCCAGCAGCCAAGCGTCCGGAAACCACCGGGACAGGGGTTACGAGCAGTACTTC.

The V and J genes are TRBV18 and TRBJ2-3, with D possibly matching TRBD2 (7 bases). This CDR3 has 14 amino acids. The germline CDR1 and CDR2 sequences are KGHSH and LQKENI. CDR3 bases: TGTGCAGCAGGGGAGGGAGCTTTCACAGATACGCAGTATTTT. Translated: CAAGEGAFTDTQYF.

This chain joins TRBV5-4 and TRBJ2-3; no clear D gene. The ends were cut back, 2 bases at V and 0 bases at J, with 19 bases in the middle. The CDR3 consists of 18 residues. Germline V gene sequence: CDR1 SGHNT, CDR2 YYREEE (reference sequence). The CDR3 spells CASSFVGYSHTSTDTQYF. For the CDR3, the DNA is TGTGCCAGCAGCTTCGTCGGGTATAGTCATACTAGCACAGATACGCAGTATTTT.

The chain combines TRBV27 with TRBJ1-4; tentatively, D is TRBD1 (5 bases). The CDR3 has 14 amino acids. V dropped 8 bases and J dropped 7 bases, with 17 bases sitting between them. Per the germline V gene, CDR1 is MNHEY and CDR2 is SMNVEV (reference sequence). The DNA of the CDR3 is TGTGCCAGCCGGCCCGGGGACGGGGGTGAAAAACTGTTTTTT. This codes for CASRPGDGGEKLFF.

A note on this clone: A read error may account for a junction end that differs from germline. The chain couples TRBV11-1 to TRBJ1-2; D not resolved. The CDR3 has 8 residues. Germline CDR1 SGHAT, CDR2 FQDESV (reference sequence). The CDR3: CASSPLRF. The DNA for the CDR3 is TGTGCCAGCAGCCCCCTCAGGTTC. The variable domain in full, with the rest retrieved from reference TRBV11-1 and TRBJ1-2, is EAEVAQSPRYKITEKSQAVAFWCDPISGHATLYWYRQILGQGPELLVQFQDESVVDDSQLPKDRFSAERLKGVDSTLKIQPAELGDSAMYLCASSPLRFGSGTRLTVV.

This clone was seen only once. The chain combines TRBV4-1 with TRBJ1-5; perhaps TRBD1 as D (5 bases). CDR3 size: 16 residues. Germline lookup yields CDR1 MGHRA and CDR2 YSYEKL. Trimming left V 1 base short and J 3 bases short, with 13 bases between. This CDR3 is CASSQGADSYNQPQHF. The CDR3 DNA reads as TGCGCCAGCAGCCAAGGAGCTGACAGCTACAATCAGCCCCAGCATTTT.

Details on this clone: Other DNA sequences from this sample encode an identical CDR3 as well. The chain recombines TRBV9 with TRBJ2-3; TRBD2 agrees at 9 bases. V shed 0 bases and J 5 bases; nucleotides not matched to a gene: 4. CDR1 and CDR2 from the germline V gene are SGDLS and YYNGEE. The CDR3 covers 15 residues. CDR3 bases: TGTGCCAGCAGCGTAGAGGGACTAGCAGGAGATACGCAGTATTTT. This translates into CASSVEGLAGDTQYF.

The chain combines TRBV19 with TRBJ1-2; 7 bases agree with TRBD1. There are 14 residues in the CDR3. The germline V gene has CDR1 LNHDA and CDR2 SQIVND (reference sequence). After removal of 1 base from V and 5 bases from J, the junction contained 4 bases not matched to a gene. The DNA for the CDR3 is TGTGCCAGTAGTATAGGACAGGGTTCGTATGGCTACACCTTC. Translating gives CASSIGQGSYGYTF.

This clone appeared once. The chain recombines TRBV9 with TRBJ1-2; TRBD1 agrees at 8 bases. The germline CDR1 and CDR2 sequences are SGDLS and YYNGEE. V was pared by 3 bases and J by 0 bases, with 7 bases of the junction left unmatched. The CDR3 consists of 16 residues. CDR3 DNA: TGTGCCAGCAGCGCCGGAAGGGACAGGCCTAACTATGGCTACACCTTC. This encodes CASSAGRDRPNYGYTF. The full variable domain, rest sourced from reference TRBV9 and TRBJ1-2, is DSGVTQTPKHLITATGQRVTLRCSPRSGDLSVYWYQQSLDQGLQFLIQYYNGEERAKGNILERFSAQQFPDLHSELNLSSLELGDSALYFCASSAGRDRPNYGYTFGSGTRLTVV.

The chain recombines TRBV27 with TRBJ2-7; D unclear. Germline V gene lookup returns CDR1 MNHEY and CDR2 SMNVEV (reference sequence). This CDR3 is built from 13 residues. V shed 3 bases and J shed 6 bases, with 12 bases lying between them. The CDR3, as DNA: TGTGCCAGCAGTTTCACGGCAGAGGTCGAGCAGTACTTC. It codes for CASSFTAEVEQYF.

The V gene is TRBV5-5, the J gene TRBJ2-7, with D possibly TRBD1 on 6 matching bases. V was trimmed by 0 bases and J by 3 bases, leaving 10 bases between them. Germline lookup yields CDR1 SGHKS and CDR2 YYEKEE (reference sequence). The CDR3 is made up of 14 amino acids. The CDR3 is CASSLVYRDYEQYF. The CDR3 DNA follows: TGTGCCAGCAGCTTGGTATACAGGGACTACGAGCAGTACTTC.

This rearrangement joins TRBV11-2 to TRBJ2-1, with TRBD1 matching 7 bases. Germline CDR1 and CDR2: SGHAT and FQNNGV. The junction had 7 bases not matched to a gene; V was cut back by 8 bases and J by 3 bases. The length of the CDR3 is 14 residues. CDR3 loop: CASVYRDSYNEQFF. As DNA, the CDR3 is TGTGCCAGCGTCTACCGGGACAGCTACAATGAGCAGTTCTTC.

The V and J genes are TRBV19 and TRBJ2-1, with 9 bases fitting TRBD2. Germline V CDR1 and CDR2: LNHDA, SQIVND (reference sequence). The CDR3 totals 13 residues. Unmatched junction bases numbered 8, after V lost 8 bases and J lost 9 bases. The CDR3 loop reads CASGTSFWREQFF. As DNA, the CDR3 is TGTGCCAGTGGGACTAGCTTCTGGCGTGAGCAGTTCTTC.

The genes are TRBV21-1 and TRBJ1-4; the DNA was not used to check the table's D call, TRBD1. TRBV21-1 is a known pseudogene. The CDR3 totals 14 residues. The CDR3 loop is CASSTGGLIEKLFF. The CDR3 nucleotides are TGTGCCAGCAGCACTGGGGGCCTAATTGAAAAACTGTTTTTT.

The chain is built from TRBV25-1 and TRBJ2-7, with TRBD1 as a possible D gene (6 bases). The CDR3 spans 16 residues. V lost 2 bases to trimming and J lost 4 bases, with 18 bases between them. CDR1 MGHDK and CDR2 SYGVNS come from the germline V gene. The CDR3 bases are TGTGCCAGCAGTGAACCCTCAAGCCAGGGGAAGTACGAGCAGTACTTC. Its translation: CASSEPSSQGKYEQYF.

The chain has TRBV9 and TRBJ2-2, with 14 nucleotides matching TRBD2. The ends lost 6 bases at V and 6 bases at J; junction bases unmatched: 7. The CDR3 covers 16 residues. Germline V gene sequence: CDR1 SGDLS, CDR2 YYNGEE. CDR3 residues: CASTSTSGGAAGELFF. DNA for the CDR3: TGTGCCAGCACCTCGACTAGCGGGGGGGCCGCCGGGGAGCTGTTTTTT.

The V call is TRBV12-3 or TRBV12-4, the J call TRBJ2-7; D is perhaps TRBD1 (6 bases). This CDR3 is 12 amino acids long. Trimming left V 5 bases short and J 12 bases short, with 17 bases between. DNA for the CDR3: TGTGCCAGCAGTGGGGGCCCCGGAGCGATGTACTTC. It codes for CASSGGPGAMYF.

V is TRBV7-6 and J is TRBJ1-3; the match to TRBD1 covers 7 bases. Germline assignment: CDR1 SGHVS and CDR2 FNYEAQ. The junction had 9 bases not matched to a gene; V was cut back by 1 base and J by 0 bases. The CDR3 loop spans 18 amino acids. The CDR3 here is CASSLGVTGRVSGNTIYF. As DNA, the CDR3 is TGTGCCAGCAGCTTAGGGGTGACAGGGAGAGTCTCTGGAAACACCATATATTTT.

J is TRBJ2-5 and V is TRBV4-1, with TRBD2 identical over 9 bases. The CDR3 is 14 residues long. J was trimmed by 7 bases and V by 4 bases; bases with no gene match: 7. CDR1 and CDR2 from the germline V gene are MGHRA and YSYEKL. The CDR3 DNA sequence: TGCGCCAGCAGCCTAGCGGGGGTCCCAGGGACCCAGTACTTC. It specifies CASSLAGVPGTQYF.